The next 27 T cell receptor beta chains were all read from a single sample in a study of CD8+ T cells in alopecia areata. Markers used for sorting pooled cutaneous lymph node cells were CD4, CD8alpha, NKG2D, NKG2ACE and others. Reverse transcription of extracted RNA yielded cDNA, which provided the sequencing template. Some clones are missing from TCRdb's copy, which holds only in-frame ones; the method was immunoSEQ multiplex PCR. The profile covers 290,000 or so clones, none occurring a single time. The sample taken for sequencing was CD4+ T cells sorted from a lymph node. The receptors here all came from a C3H/HeJ mouse with alopecia areata. The mouse line has the MHC haplotype H2-k.

This clone showed up just a few times. This may stem from a read error, because a much larger clone lies one nucleotide away. Germline and genes: mouse. The sequenced fragment ends 4 residues before the CDR3 boundary, so the rest is inferred from the germline J gene. The V and J genes are TRBV13-3 and TRBJ1-2; D is uncertain. This CDR3 is built from 13 residues. CDR1 and CDR2 from the germline V gene are NNHDY and SYVADS. V lost 4 bases, J lost 0 bases, and 7 bases lay in between. CDR3 protein: CASSNSANSDYTF. The sequenced CDR3 bases are TGTGCCAGCAGTAACAGTGCAAACTCC.

There are many counts of this clone. Each gene name is a mouse one. The CDR3 end is not reached by the read, which stops 4 residues before it; the germline J gene fills it in. Other DNA sequences within the sample encode an identical CDR3. V gene TRBV1 combines with J gene TRBJ2-7; D is undetermined. The CDR3 totals 12 residues. Germline CDR1 is NSQYPW and CDR2 is LRSPGD (reference sequence). CDR3 DNA, as far as it was read: TGCACCTGCAGTGCAGAACAATAT. This encodes CTCSAEQY. The full CDR3 sequence reads CTCSAEQYEQYF.

This clone was seen only a few times. Gene names are mouse gene names. The read halts 4 residues ahead of the CDR3 end, with the missing end drawn from the germline J gene. Within the sample, other DNA sequences also encode this same CDR3. The chain is built from TRBV5 and TRBJ1-1; a weak D match, TRBD1 (6 bases). The V and J ends lost 3 bases and 3 bases respectively, with 8 bases between them. This CDR3 contains 13 residues. The V gene's germline CDR1 is LGHNA and CDR2 YNLKQL (reference sequence). CDR3 DNA (partial): TGTGCCAGCAGCCACAGGGGAGACACA. Translating gives CASSHRGDT. The entire CDR3 protein reads CASSHRGDTEVFF.

This clone came up a few times. The gene symbols are mouse symbols. The CDR3 end falls 3 residues outside the read, so it is completed with the germline J gene. The rearrangement uses TRBV19 and TRBJ1-6; 8 nucleotides line up with TRBD1. TRBJ1-6 is an ORF for which the function is uncertain. Germline CDR1 reads FNHDT; CDR2 reads SITEND (reference sequence). The CDR3 length is 15 residues. V gave up 5 bases and J gave up 1 base; unmatched junction bases: 2. The covered CDR3 bases are TGTGCCAGCAGATCAGGGGGCTCCTATAATTCGCCC. Encoded protein: CASRSGGSYNSP. The whole CDR3 protein reads CASRSGGSYNSPLYF.

A note on this clone: Mouse gene names apply. The missing CDR3 end, 4 residues past where the read stops, is filled in from the germline J gene. The chain recombines TRBV19 with TRBJ2-3, with D uncertain. Germline V gene lookup returns CDR1 FNHDT and CDR2 SITEND (reference sequence). This CDR3 contains 14 residues. V was shortened by 4 bases and J by 0 bases, with 9 bases between the two germline ends. This chain's CDR3 is CASSSLTSAETLYF. The sequenced CDR3 bases are TGTGCCAGCAGTTCTCTCACTAGTGCAGAA. Complete variable domain (other parts from reference TRBV19 and TRBJ2-3): GGIITQTPKFLIGQEGQKLTLKCQQNFNHDTMYWYRQDSGKGLRLIYYSITENDLQKGDLSEGYDASREKKSSFSLTVTSAQKNEMAVFLCASSSLTSAETLYFGSGTRLTVL.

This clone was observed a few times. All gene names here are mouse names. The read stops 4 residues short of the end of the CDR3; the missing end is completed from the germline J gene. The chain employs TRBV19 and TRBJ2-3, with 12 positions matching TRBD2. The trim removed 6 bases at V and 0 bases at J, leaving 2 bases unmatched. Germline CDR1 FNHDT, CDR2 SITEND (reference sequence). The CDR3 sequence is 15 residues long. The DNA read from the CDR3 is TGTGCCAGCAAGGGACTGGGGGGTAGTGCAGAA. It codes for CASKGLGGSAE. The whole CDR3 region reads CASKGLGGSAETLYF.

Turning to this clone: Mouse names are used for the genes. The DNA ends 4 residues before the CDR3 does, and the rest of the CDR3 is filled in from the germline J gene. In the same sample, other DNA sequences code for this CDR3. The chain couples TRBV19 to TRBJ2-3; no clear D gene. V dropped 2 bases and J dropped 0 bases, with 10 bases sitting between them. The germline gives CDR1 FNHDT, CDR2 SITEND (reference sequence). The CDR3 consists of 15 residues. CDR3 region: CASSIRQTSAETLYF. Incomplete CDR3 DNA: TGTGCCAGCAGTATCCGCCAGACTAGTGCAGAA.

This clone has just a few counts. Genes and germline are mouse. The chain's CDR3 is CASSRTKDTQYF. The CDR3 bases that were read are TGTGCTAGCAGTAGGACAAAAGAC. The chain has TRBV17 and TRBJ2-5; D is unresolved. Coverage ceases 4 residues before the CDR3 finishes, and the germline J gene fills in the end. The germline gives CDR1 MNHDT, CDR2 YYDKIL. CDR3 size: 12 residues.

About this clone itself: Gene names denote mouse genes. The read stops 4 residues short of the end of the CDR3; the missing end is completed from the germline J gene. The same CDR3 also results from other DNA sequences found in this sample. This chain links TRBV17 with TRBJ2-1, with a weak D call TRBD1 (5 bases). The germline V gene encodes CDR1 MNHDT and CDR2 YYDKIL. The CDR3 contains 14 residues. V lost 3 bases and J lost 1, with 7 bases in between. CDR3 residues: CASSSTGNYAEQFF. The DNA read from the CDR3 is TGTGCTAGCAGTAGTACAGGAAACTATGCT. Full variable domain (remainder filled in from reference TRBV17 and TRBJ2-1): DTTVKQNPRYKLARVGKPVNLICSQTMNHDTMYWYQKKPNQAPKLLLFYYDKILNREADTFEKFQSSRPNNSFCSLYIGSAGLEYSAMYLCASSSTGNYAEQFFGPGTRLTVL.

This clone has at least ten counts. The germline and genes are mouse ones. Read coverage stops 4 residues before the CDR3 terminus; the germline J gene supplies the remainder. This CDR3 is also generated by other DNA sequences in the sample. The V and J genes are TRBV1 and TRBJ2-3; 8 bases align to TRBD2. The CDR3 totals 14 residues. V shed 3 bases and J 1 base; nucleotides not matched to a gene: 0. From germline, CDR1 is NSQYPW and CDR2 LRSPGD (reference sequence). The CDR3 reads CTCSAGGGAETLYF. The CDR3 bases that were read are TGCACCTGCAGTGCTGGGGGGGGTGCAGAA.

This clone was detected a few times. Gene names refer to mouse genes. The CDR3 end is not reached by the read, which stops 4 residues before it; the germline J gene fills it in. The genes are TRBV19 and TRBJ1-1; the D gene is possibly TRBD1 (6 bases). V was trimmed by 5 bases and J by 0 bases, leaving 8 bases between them. The CDR3 spans 13 residues. Germline assignment: CDR1 FNHDT and CDR2 SITEND (reference sequence). The CDR3 bases that were read are TGTGCCAGCAGGGGACAATCAAACACA. This codes for CASRGQSNT. The complete CDR3 reads CASRGQSNTEVFF.

In its sample, this clone was seen a few times. These gene names are mouse names. The CDR3 end falls 4 residues outside the read, so it is completed with the germline J gene. The chain employs TRBV1 and TRBJ1-2; D unresolved. With 0 bases removed from V and 0 bases from J, the gap between germline ends came to 11 bases. CDR1 is NSQYPW, CDR2 LRSPGD, per germline (reference sequence). The CDR3 is made up of 16 amino acids. The part of the CDR3 DNA that was read is TGCACCTGCAGTGCAGATGCCAGGCCTGCAAACTCC. Its protein is CTCSADARPANS. The whole CDR3 reads CTCSADARPANSDYTF. Full variable domain (rest looked up from reference TRBV1 and TRBJ1-2): VTLLEQNPRWRLVPRGQAVNLRCILKNSQYPWMSWYQQDLQKQLQWLFTLRSPGDKEVKSLPGADYLATRVTDTELRLQVANMSQGRTLYCTCSADARPANSDYTFGSGTRLLVI.

Comments on this clone: Gene names and germline match the mouse. The read is 4 residues too short to cover the CDR3 end, so that end is filled in from the germline J gene. In the same sample, other DNA sequences code for this CDR3. J is TRBJ2-5 and V is TRBV1; D uncertain. Germline values: CDR1 NSQYPW, CDR2 LRSPGD (reference sequence). The CDR3 has 12 amino acids. The sequenced CDR3 bases are TGCACCTGCAGTGCACCCCAGGAC. Translation gives CTCSAPQD. The whole CDR3 is CTCSAPQDTQYF. Supplemented by reference TRBV1 and TRBJ2-5, the full variable domain reads VTLLEQNPRWRLVPRGQAVNLRCILKNSQYPWMSWYQQDLQKQLQWLFTLRSPGDKEVKSLPGADYLATRVTDTELRLQVANMSQGRTLYCTCSAPQDTQYFGPGTRLLVL.

Note on this clone: Gene names refer to mouse genes. The read comes to an end 4 residues before the CDR3 does, leaving the germline J gene to fill in the end. Other DNA sequences in this sample translate to the same CDR3. The rearrangement uses TRBV31 and TRBJ2-2; 10 positions agree with TRBD2. V was pared by 1 base and J by 4 bases, with 6 bases of the junction left unmatched. Per germline, CDR1 GKSSPN and CDR2 SITVG. This CDR3 contains 16 residues. Incomplete CDR3 DNA: TGTGCCTGGAGTCCCTGGGGGGGCGCGGGCACCGGG. This sequence encodes CAWSPWGGAGTG. The entire CDR3 is CAWSPWGGAGTGQLYF.

Of note for this clone: Gene names and germline match the mouse. The read ends 3 residues shy of where the CDR3 ends; the end is completed using the germline J gene. The genes are TRBV13-2 and TRBJ1-6; TRBD1 matches 12 bases. TRBJ1-6 carries the ORF label, with uncertain function. Germline values: CDR1 NNHNN, CDR2 SYGAGS (reference sequence). V lost 0 bases, J lost 7 bases, and 5 bases stayed unmatched. The CDR3 has 17 amino acids. CDR3 DNA (partial): TGTGCCAGCGGTGATGGGGGACAGGGGGCTTGGAATTCGCCC. Translating gives CASGDGGQGAWNSP. The entire CDR3 protein is CASGDGGQGAWNSPLYF.

The table lists this clone with a few counts. Gene and germline names: mouse. The CDR3 end is not reached by the read, which stops 4 residues before it; the germline J gene fills it in. V usage is TRBV13-1 and J usage is TRBJ1-1; no definite D call. V lost 0 bases to trimming and J lost 0 bases, with 6 bases between them. Germline loops: CDR1 NSHNY, CDR2 SYGAGN. The CDR3 covers 14 residues. The CDR3 region is CASSDDKANTEVFF. Partial CDR3 DNA: TGTGCCAGCAGTGATGACAAAGCAAACACA.

The sample holds a few counts of this clone. Here the gene names and germline are mouse. The CDR3 end lies 4 residues beyond the end of the read and is filled in from the germline J gene. The V and J genes are TRBV17 and TRBJ2-1; the D gene is possibly TRBD1 (5 bases). Germline-derived CDR1 and CDR2 are MNHDT and YYDKIL. Trimming cost V 0 bases and J 3 bases, with 9 bases left between them. This CDR3 has 15 amino acids. The CDR3 protein is CASSRDRVRYAEQFF. The part of the CDR3 DNA that was read is TGTGCTAGCAGTAGAGACAGGGTACGCTATGCT.

Points on this clone: Each gene name is a mouse one. The observed sequence ends 4 residues before the CDR3 terminus, with the missing tail filled in from the germline J gene. This rearrangement joins TRBV13-3 to TRBJ2-2; tentatively, D is TRBD1 (7 bases). The germline V and J ends were trimmed by 2 bases and 3 bases, with 11 bases remaining between them. The germline V gene encodes CDR1 NNHDY and CDR2 SYVADS. CDR3 length: 15 residues. The CDR3 loop is CASSEARGDTGQLYF. The CDR3 bases that were read are TGTGCCAGCAGTGAGGCCAGGGGGGACACCGGG.

In regard to this clone: Germline and genes: mouse. The read ends 4 residues shy of where the CDR3 ends; the end is completed using the germline J gene. The sample holds other DNA sequences that translate to the same CDR3. V is TRBV19 and J is TRBJ2-1; 7 bases fit TRBD1. This CDR3 comprises 13 residues. J lost 2 bases, V lost 5 bases, and 1 base had no gene match. CDR1 and CDR2 from the germline V gene are FNHDT and SITEND (reference sequence). Partial CDR3 DNA: TGTGCCAGCAGAACAGGGGACTATGCT. This gives the protein CASRTGDYA. Given in full, the CDR3 is CASRTGDYAEQFF.

Note on this clone: Mouse germline and gene names are used. The CDR3 goes on 4 residues after the read ends, and that part is filled in from the germline J gene. V and J are TRBV14 and TRBJ2-4; 8 bases map to TRBD2. The CDR3 has 16 amino acids. Unmatched junction bases numbered 7, after V lost 2 bases and J lost 2 bases. CDR1 SGHDT and CDR2 FRDEAV come from the germline V gene. The CDR3 is CASSLGLGGHQNTLYF. The sequenced part of the CDR3 DNA is TGTGCCAGCAGTTTGGGGCTGGGGGGACATCAAAAC.

On this clone itself: Any gene name here is a mouse gene name. The CDR3 end is not reached by the read, which stops 4 residues before it; the germline J gene fills it in. The rearrangement links TRBV13-3 to TRBJ1-1, with TRBD1 as a possible D gene (5 bases). CDR3 size: 10 residues. Germline assignment: CDR1 NNHDY and CDR2 SYVADS. Incomplete CDR3 DNA: TGTGCCCACTGGGGGGAA. The encoded protein is CAHWGE. The whole CDR3 protein reads CAHWGEEVFF.

Turning to this clone: Mouse gene names apply. Sequencing ends 4 residues short of the CDR3 end; the germline J gene provides the rest. The V and J genes are TRBV1 and TRBJ2-1, with 10 bases that match TRBD1. The trim removed 0 bases at V and 6 bases at J, leaving 5 bases unmatched. CDR3 length: 16 amino acids. Germline V gene sequence: CDR1 NSQYPW, CDR2 LRSPGD (reference sequence). Partial CDR3 DNA: TGCACCTGCAGTGCAGACCGGGGACAGGGGTTTGCT. Translation gives CTCSADRGQGFA. The full CDR3 sequence reads CTCSADRGQGFAEQFF.

Comment on this clone: Mouse germline and gene names are used. Coverage ceases 4 residues before the CDR3 finishes, and the germline J gene fills in the end. The chain joins TRBV13-1 to TRBJ2-7; 9 nucleotides line up with TRBD2. Germline loops: CDR1 NSHNY, CDR2 SYGAGN. This CDR3 has 14 amino acids. Partial CDR3 DNA: TGTGCCAGCAGTGATGTGGGACTGGGAAAT. It specifies CASSDVGLGN. The whole CDR3 protein reads CASSDVGLGNEQYF.

This clone was detected a few times. The listed genes are named as in mouse. The missing CDR3 end, 4 residues past where the read stops, is filled in from the germline J gene. Distinct nucleotide sequences in the sample also encode this CDR3. This chain uses TRBV1 with TRBJ2-5, with D tentatively TRBD1 (5 bases). Germline V gene sequence: CDR1 NSQYPW, CDR2 LRSPGD (reference sequence). The CDR3 length is 14 residues. V was shortened by 1 base and J by 2 bases, with 7 bases between the two germline ends. The DNA read from the CDR3 is TGCACCTGCAGTGCAGGGACATTCCAAGAC. The encoded protein is CTCSAGTFQD. The full CDR3 sequence reads CTCSAGTFQDTQYF.

This clone was detected a few times. The listed genes are named as in mouse. The CDR3 end falls 4 residues outside the read, so it is completed with the germline J gene. The rearrangement joins TRBV19 to TRBJ2-5; 7 positions agree with TRBD2. Per germline, CDR1 FNHDT and CDR2 SITEND (reference sequence). The CDR3 extends over 12 amino acids. CDR3 DNA, as far as it was read: TGTGCCAGCAGCTGGGGGAGGGAC. Translation gives CASSWGRD. Given in full, the CDR3 is CASSWGRDTQYF.

A few counts support this clone. Gene names and germline refer to mouse. The read ends 4 residues shy of where the CDR3 ends; the end is completed using the germline J gene. The sample has other DNA sequences that encode this CDR3 too. V usage is TRBV13-1 and J usage is TRBJ1-2; D may be TRBD1 (5 bases). Trimming took off 4 bases at V and 3 bases at J, with 7 bases between the two ends. The germline gives CDR1 NSHNY, CDR2 SYGAGN. The CDR3 totals 12 residues. CDR3 protein: CASSRGDSDYTF. The sequenced part of the CDR3 DNA is TGTGCCAGCAGTCGGGGGGACTCC.

Notes on this clone: Gene labels here are mouse ones. The read comes to an end 4 residues before the CDR3 does, leaving the germline J gene to fill in the end. V gene TRBV19 combines with J gene TRBJ2-7; 8 nucleotides match TRBD1. The CDR3 is 14 residues long. With V trimmed by 0 bases and J by 2 bases, 1 base remained unmatched. Germline loops: CDR1 FNHDT, CDR2 SITEND (reference sequence). CDR3 residues: CASSIGQGPYEQYF. The sequenced CDR3 bases are TGTGCCAGCAGTATAGGACAGGGGCCCTAT.